This record covers a single T cell receptor (beta chain). This CDR3 region has 16 residues. The sample originates from a study of technical replicates of blood from a few donors. Libraries were prepared by immunoSEQ multiplex PCR; TCRdb keeps only in-frame clonotypes and omits some of them. The sample includes 74,000 or so clones, roughly 96% of them seen just once. Sequenced input: T cells isolated from PBMCs. The chain joins TRBV21-1 to TRBJ2-5; the table's D call of TRBD2 was not tested on the DNA. TRBV21-1 is assigned pseudogene status. The receptor's source is a human donor in good health. The CDR3 region is CASSKEGLAGRETQYF. CDR3 DNA: TGTGCCAGCAGCAAGGAGGGACTAGCGGGCCGAGAGACCCAGTACTTC.